This passage covers 17 T cell receptor beta chains from one sample sequenced in a study of blood T cell repertoires in COVID-19 (TCRdb year 2020). The library was made by the immunoSEQ multiplex PCR assay. This immuneACCESS table, as held by TCRdb, lists in-frame sequences with V and J called but not all clones. Of the missing ones, under half trace to an unresolved V gene in checked studies; the others have no known cause. This sample lists about 180,000 clones; around 80% were detected once. The ten largest account for 15% to 20% of the sample. Sequenced sample: PBMCs or T cells enriched from blood (not recorded which). These receptors were collected from a woman aged 50 to 60 who had recovered from COVID-19.

This clone has a single count. This chain links TRBV28 with TRBJ1-2; D is perhaps TRBD1 (5 bases). The CDR3 sequence is 13 residues long. Germline lookup yields CDR1 MDHEN and CDR2 SYDVKM. Trimming removed 6 bases from V and 4 bases from J, with 12 bases in between. This CDR3 reads CASSVAQVYGYTF. In DNA form, the CDR3 reads TGTGCCAGCAGCGTAGCACAGGTCTATGGCTACACCTTC.

This rearrangement joins TRBV15 to TRBJ2-3; D is unclear. Germline V gene data show CDR1 as LNHNV and CDR2 as YYDKDF (reference sequence). CDR3 length equals 14 residues. V was clipped by 0 bases and J by 4 bases, with 8 bases between them. In DNA form, the CDR3 reads TGTGCCACCAGCAGAGATTTTGCGGCAGATACGCAGTATTTT. Translation gives CATSRDFAADTQYF. Complete variable domain (other parts from reference TRBV15 and TRBJ2-3): DAMVIQNPRYQVTQFGKPVTLSCSQTLNHNVMYWYQQKSSQAPKLLFHYYDKDFNNEADTPDNFQSRRPNTSFCFLDIRSPGLGDTAMYLCATSRDFAADTQYFGPGTRLTVL.

The chain carries TRBV2 and TRBJ1-2; perhaps TRBD1 as D (6 bases). This CDR3 region has 14 residues. Per the germline V gene, CDR1 is SNHLY and CDR2 is FYNNEI. With 9 bases removed from V and 4 bases from J, the gap between germline ends came to 18 bases. CDR3 DNA sequence: TGTGCCAGTTCAGGGGCCTCAGGGGCCTATGGCTACACCTTC. It is translated as CASSGASGAYGYTF.

This clone occurred once. The V gene is TRBV7-2, the J gene TRBJ2-3, with TRBD2 matching over 11 bases. The length of the CDR3 is 14 residues. The V and J ends lost 5 bases and 7 bases, in that order; junction bases with no gene match: 5. CDR1 and CDR2 from the germline V gene are SGHTA and FQGNSA. The CDR3 nucleotides are TGTGCCAGCAGCCTCGGGACTAGCGGTCATACGCAGTATTTT. Its protein is CASSLGTSGHTQYF. Combining the CDR3 with reference TRBV7-2 and TRBJ2-3 gives the whole variable domain GAGVSQSPSNKVTEKGKDVELRCDPISGHTALYWYRQSLGQGLEFLIYFQGNSAPDKSGLPSDRFSAERTGGSVSTLTIQRTQQEDSAVYLCASSLGTSGHTQYFGPGTRLTVL.

The gene calls are TRBV7-8 and TRBJ2-7, with 8 bases matching TRBD2. V was clipped by 5 bases and J by 5 bases; unmatched bases: 5. There are 13 residues in the CDR3. Germline V gene sequence: CDR1 SGHVS, CDR2 FQNEAQ. The CDR3 loop reads CASSRSGRNEQYF. CDR3 sequence (DNA): TGTGCCAGCAGCCGAAGCGGGAGAAACGAGCAGTACTTC.

The chain carries TRBV2 and TRBJ1-1, with 7 bases aligning to TRBD1. V lost 6 bases to trimming and J lost 5 bases; unmatched junction nucleotides: 9. CDR3 length: 14 residues. CDR1 is SNHLY and CDR2 is FYNNEI in the germline V gene. The CDR3 sequence is CASRPQGRLTEAFF. CDR3 bases: TGTGCCAGCAGGCCACAGGGGAGATTGACTGAAGCTTTCTTT.

The chain couples TRBV30 to TRBJ1-4, with D possibly TRBD1 on 6 matching bases. CDR1 is GTSNPN, CDR2 SVGIG, per germline (reference sequence). V gave up 1 base and J gave up 3 bases, with 9 bases separating them. The CDR3 has 14 amino acids. This CDR3 is CAWSAQGPNEKLFF. The CDR3, as DNA: TGTGCCTGGAGTGCCCAGGGGCCTAATGAAAAACTGTTTTTT.

In regard to this clone: At one end, the junction sequence differs from germline, possibly due to a read error. This chain connects TRBV20-1 to TRBJ2-2; 9 bases are shared with TRBD2. CDR1 is DFQATT and CDR2 is SNEGSKA in the germline V gene (reference sequence). The CDR3 contains 10 residues. The CDR3: CSAGSGRPLF. DNA of the CDR3: TGCAGTGCTGGGAGCGGGAGGCCCCTTTTT.

This clone was recorded once. The chain carries TRBV9 and TRBJ2-1; the D gene is possibly TRBD2 (6 bases). V lost 1 base, J lost 6 bases, and 14 bases lay in between. The CDR3 has 15 residues. Germline values: CDR1 SGDLS, CDR2 YYNGEE. The CDR3 region is CASSVNIAATNEQFF. CDR3 bases: TGTGCCAGCAGCGTAAACATAGCGGCTACCAATGAGCAGTTCTTC. Using reference TRBV9 and TRBJ2-1 for the parts outside the CDR3, the full variable domain is DSGVTQTPKHLITATGQRVTLRCSPRSGDLSVYWYQQSLDQGLQFLIQYYNGEERAKGNILERFSAQQFPDLHSELNLSSLELGDSALYFCASSVNIAATNEQFFGPGTRLTVL.

J is TRBJ2-3 and V is TRBV24-1; no firm D call. The CDR3 length is 17 residues. V lost 8 bases and J lost 2, with 22 bases in between. Germline V gene sequence: CDR1 KGHDR, CDR2 SFDVKD. CDR3 loop: CATKSRDSLGTTDTQYF. In DNA, the CDR3 is TGTGCCACCAAAAGCAGAGACTCTCTTGGAACCACAGATACGCAGTATTTT.

This chain joins TRBV5-6 and TRBJ1-4; D ambiguous. Germline assignment: CDR1 SGHDT and CDR2 YYEEEE. This CDR3 contains 13 residues. The ends were cut back, 1 base at V and 8 bases at J, with 9 bases in the middle. The CDR3 DNA reads TGTGCCAGCAGCTTGAGCAATAGAGAAAAACTGTTTTTT. It codes for CASSLSNREKLFF.

This sequence joins TRBV3-1 (or the pseudogene TRBV3-2) and TRBJ2-1; D is unclear. The CDR3 length is 12 residues. Looked up from germline, CDR1 is LGHDT and CDR2 is YNNKEL (reference sequence). V lost 2 bases, J lost 7 bases, and 6 bases lay in between. The CDR3 coding sequence is TGTGCCAGCAGCCAATACGGGAATGAGCAGTTCTTC. Its translation is CASSQYGNEQFF.

This chain connects TRBV27 to TRBJ2-2; 7 bases are shared with TRBD1. The CDR3 consists of 14 residues. Trimming at V came to 5 bases and at J to 5 bases, leaving 5 bases not matched to a gene. Germline loops: CDR1 MNHEY, CDR2 SMNVEV (reference sequence). The CDR3 protein is CASSRTGGTGELFF. CDR3 DNA: TGTGCCAGCAGTCGGACAGGAGGTACCGGGGAGCTGTTTTTT.

This chain links TRBV10-3 with TRBJ2-7; TRBD2 might be the D (7 bases). There are 13 residues in the CDR3. Deletions cut 2 bases from V and 7 bases from J, with 12 bases between. Germline V gene lookup returns CDR1 ENHRY and CDR2 SYGVKD. CDR3 region: CAISEIRGGEQYF. The CDR3 region has the DNA TGTGCCATCAGTGAGATCAGGGGAGGGGAGCAGTACTTC.

V is TRBV14 and J is TRBJ2-2, with D tentatively TRBD2 (6 bases). V lost 1 base to trimming and J lost 3 bases, with 21 bases between them. The CDR3 consists of 19 residues. CDR1 and CDR2 from the germline V gene are SGHDN and FVKESK. The CDR3 region has the DNA TGTGCCAGCAGCCAAGTGGGGACTTTTGCGGGGAGAGACACCGGGGAGCTGTTTTTT. It codes for CASSQVGTFAGRDTGELFF.

This clone appeared many times. V is TRBV5-5 and J is TRBJ2-5, with a possible D match to TRBD2 (5 bases). The CDR3 consists of 12 residues. Trimming cost V 4 bases and J 5 bases, with 9 bases left between them. Germline V gives CDR1 SGHKS, CDR2 YYEKEE (reference sequence). The chain's CDR3 is CASSAGGETQYF. The DNA of the CDR3 is TGTGCCAGCAGCGCGGGTGGGGAGACCCAGTACTTC.

J is TRBJ2-5 and V is TRBV7-2, with D perhaps matching TRBD2 (6 bases). Germline CDR1 is SGHTA and CDR2 is FQGNSA. Deletions cut 6 bases from V and 5 bases from J, with 19 bases between. The CDR3 extends over 15 amino acids. CDR3: CASRGGGASVETQYF. DNA of the CDR3: TGTGCCAGCAGGGGGGGTGGAGCTAGCGTTGAGACCCAGTACTTC.